This TCR beta chain was found in a study of blood T cell repertoires in COVID-19. Study as a whole: Acute-phase and convalescent COVID-19 samples originated in the United States, Italy and Spain. The analysed material was cDNA or gDNA that came from T cells, B-cell-depleted T cells, or PBMCs.

The authors' processing: Nucleated cell counts were estimated from reference gene primer amplification. The data were produced by immunoSEQ multiplex PCR, yet TCRdb's version contains in-frame clones alone and is incomplete. For V, J and clone size, that table is used; D and trimming come from the DNA. The table records 60,000 to 65,000 clones, roughly 80% of them present only once. This clone was observed a few times. Seattle participants joined during active infection and were tracked over time. Sequencing was done on a sample of peripheral blood. The receptor's source is a man between 60 and 70 years old with COVID-19, enrolled during active disease.

CDR3 in amino acids: CASARGYEQYF. The CDR3, as DNA: TGTGCCAGCGCCAGGGGATACGAGCAGTACTTC. V is TRBV6-5 and J is TRBJ2-7; possible D gene TRBD1, 6 bases. Germline V CDR1 and CDR2: MNHEY, SVGAGI. Trimming took 8 bases from V and 4 from J, leaving 9 bases between them. This CDR3 has 11 amino acids.